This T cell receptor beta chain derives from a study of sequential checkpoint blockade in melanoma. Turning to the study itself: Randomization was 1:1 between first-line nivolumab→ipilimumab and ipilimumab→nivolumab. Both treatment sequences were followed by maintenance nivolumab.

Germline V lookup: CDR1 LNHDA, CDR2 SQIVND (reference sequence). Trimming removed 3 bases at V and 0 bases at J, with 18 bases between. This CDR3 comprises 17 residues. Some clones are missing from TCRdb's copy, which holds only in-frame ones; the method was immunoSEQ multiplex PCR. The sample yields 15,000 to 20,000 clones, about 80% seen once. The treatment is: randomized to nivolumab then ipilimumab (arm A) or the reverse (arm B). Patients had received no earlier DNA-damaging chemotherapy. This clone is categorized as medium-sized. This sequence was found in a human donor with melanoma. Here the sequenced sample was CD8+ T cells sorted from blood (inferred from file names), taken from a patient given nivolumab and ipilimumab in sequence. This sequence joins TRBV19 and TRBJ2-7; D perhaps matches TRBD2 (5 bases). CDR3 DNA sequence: TGTGCCAGTAGTATTACCCCGGACTTAACCCCCTCCTACGAGCAGTACTTC. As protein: CASSITPDLTPSYEQYF.